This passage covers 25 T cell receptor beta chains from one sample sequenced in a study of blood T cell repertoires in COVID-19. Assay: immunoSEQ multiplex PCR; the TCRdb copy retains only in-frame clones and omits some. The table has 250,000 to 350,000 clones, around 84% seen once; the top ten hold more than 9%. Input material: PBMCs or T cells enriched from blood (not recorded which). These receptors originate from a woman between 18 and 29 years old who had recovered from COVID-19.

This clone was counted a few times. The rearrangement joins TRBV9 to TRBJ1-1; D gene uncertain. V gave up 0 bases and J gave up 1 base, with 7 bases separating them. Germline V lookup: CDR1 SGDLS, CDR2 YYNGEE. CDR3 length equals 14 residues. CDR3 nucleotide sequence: TGTGCCAGCAGCGTAGAAGCCCAGAACACTGAAGCTTTCTTT. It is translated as CASSVEAQNTEAFF.

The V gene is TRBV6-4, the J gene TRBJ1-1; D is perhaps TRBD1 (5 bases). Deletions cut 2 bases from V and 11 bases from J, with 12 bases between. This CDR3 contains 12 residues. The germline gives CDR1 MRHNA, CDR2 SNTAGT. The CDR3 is CASSDPQGRAFF. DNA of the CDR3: TGTGCCAGCAGTGACCCTCAGGGCAGGGCTTTCTTT.

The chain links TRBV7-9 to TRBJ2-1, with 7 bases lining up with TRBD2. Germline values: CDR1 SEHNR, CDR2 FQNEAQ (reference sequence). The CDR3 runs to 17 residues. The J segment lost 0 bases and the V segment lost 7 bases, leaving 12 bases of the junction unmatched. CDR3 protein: CASNVGRGSFSYNEQFF. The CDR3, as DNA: TGTGCCAGCAACGTCGGGCGGGGGTCCTTCTCCTACAATGAGCAGTTCTTC.

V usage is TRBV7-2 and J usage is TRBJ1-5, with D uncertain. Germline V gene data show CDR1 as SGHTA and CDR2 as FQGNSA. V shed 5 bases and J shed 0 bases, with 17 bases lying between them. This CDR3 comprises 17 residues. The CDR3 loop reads CASSLRPSTDSNQPQHF. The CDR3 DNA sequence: TGTGCCAGCAGCCTCCGCCCCAGTACAGATAGCAATCAGCCCCAGCATTTT.

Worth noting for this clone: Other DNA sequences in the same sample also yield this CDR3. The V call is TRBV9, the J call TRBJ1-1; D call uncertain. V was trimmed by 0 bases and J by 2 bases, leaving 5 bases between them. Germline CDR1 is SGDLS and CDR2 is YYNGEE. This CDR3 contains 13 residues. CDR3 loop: CASSVAPNTEAFF. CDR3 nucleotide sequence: TGTGCCAGCAGCGTAGCTCCCAACACTGAAGCTTTCTTT.

The CDR3 sequence is CASSYSTGGGYTF. The CDR3 DNA reads TGTGCCAGCAGTTACTCTACAGGGGGAGGCTACACCTTC. V gene TRBV6-5 combines with J gene TRBJ1-2, with 8 bases fitting TRBD1. The V gene end was trimmed by 0 bases and the J gene end by 8 bases; junction bases not matched to a gene: 2. CDR3 length: 13 amino acids. CDR1 and CDR2 (germline): MNHEY, SVGAGI.

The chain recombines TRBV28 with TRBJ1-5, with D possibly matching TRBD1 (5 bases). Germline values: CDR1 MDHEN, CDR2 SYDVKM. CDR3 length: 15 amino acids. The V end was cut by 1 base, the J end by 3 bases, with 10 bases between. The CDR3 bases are TGTGCCAGCAGTTTATCGGCAGGGTTCAATCAGCCCCAGCATTTT. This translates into CASSLSAGFNQPQHF. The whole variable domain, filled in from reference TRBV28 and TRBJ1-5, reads DVKVTQSSRYLVKRTGEKVFLECVQDMDHENMFWYRQDPGLGLRLIYFSYDVKMKEKGDIPEGYSVSREKKERFSLILESASTNQTSMYLCASSLSAGFNQPQHFGDGTRLSIL.

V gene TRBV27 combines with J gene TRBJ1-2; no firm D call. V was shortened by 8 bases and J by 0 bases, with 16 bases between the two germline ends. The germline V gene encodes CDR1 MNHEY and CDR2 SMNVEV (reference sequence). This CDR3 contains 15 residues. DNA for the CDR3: TGTGCCAGCGGAAATCGAGGAGGTCCTAACTATGGCTACACCTTC. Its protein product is CASGNRGGPNYGYTF.

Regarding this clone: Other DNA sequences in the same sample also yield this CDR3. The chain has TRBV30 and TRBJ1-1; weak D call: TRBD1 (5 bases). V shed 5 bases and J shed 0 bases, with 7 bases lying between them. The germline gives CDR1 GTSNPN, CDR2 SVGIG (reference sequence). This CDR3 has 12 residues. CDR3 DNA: TGTGCCTGGTCCAGGGTGAACACTGAAGCTTTCTTT. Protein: CAWSRVNTEAFF.

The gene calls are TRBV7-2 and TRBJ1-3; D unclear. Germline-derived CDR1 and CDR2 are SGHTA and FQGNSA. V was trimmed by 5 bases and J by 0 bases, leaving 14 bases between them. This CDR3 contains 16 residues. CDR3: CASSPADGSSGNTIYF. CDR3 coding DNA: TGTGCCAGCAGCCCAGCCGACGGGTCCTCTGGAAACACCATATATTTT.

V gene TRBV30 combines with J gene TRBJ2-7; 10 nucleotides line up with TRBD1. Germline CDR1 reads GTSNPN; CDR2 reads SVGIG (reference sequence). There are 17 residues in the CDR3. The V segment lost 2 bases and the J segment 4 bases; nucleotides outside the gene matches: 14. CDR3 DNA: TGTGCCTGGAGTCAATTCCTTTTGACAGGGGGCACTTACGAGCAGTACTTC. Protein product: CAWSQFLLTGGTYEQYF.

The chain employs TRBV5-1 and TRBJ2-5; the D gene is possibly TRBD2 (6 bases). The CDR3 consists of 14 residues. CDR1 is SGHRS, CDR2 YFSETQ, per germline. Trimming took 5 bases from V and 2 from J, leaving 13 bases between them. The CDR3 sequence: CASRRGATQETQYF. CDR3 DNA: TGCGCCAGCAGGCGCGGGGCAACGCAAGAGACCCAGTACTTC.

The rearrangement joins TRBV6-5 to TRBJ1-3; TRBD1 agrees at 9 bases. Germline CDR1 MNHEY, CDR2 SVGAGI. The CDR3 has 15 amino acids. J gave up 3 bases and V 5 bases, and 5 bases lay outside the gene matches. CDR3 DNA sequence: TGTGCCAGCAGTCAACAGGGGGCCTTTGGAAACACCATATATTTT. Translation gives CASSQQGAFGNTIYF.

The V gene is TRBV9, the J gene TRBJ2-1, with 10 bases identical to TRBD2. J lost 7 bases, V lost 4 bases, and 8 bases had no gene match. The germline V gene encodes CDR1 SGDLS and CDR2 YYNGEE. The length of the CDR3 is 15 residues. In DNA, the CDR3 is TGTGCCAGCAGCCCCATGGGACTAGCGAGGAATGAGCAGTTCTTC. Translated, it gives CASSPMGLARNEQFF. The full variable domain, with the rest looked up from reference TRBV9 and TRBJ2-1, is DSGVTQTPKHLITATGQRVTLRCSPRSGDLSVYWYQQSLDQGLQFLIQYYNGEERAKGNILERFSAQQFPDLHSELNLSSLELGDSALYFCASSPMGLARNEQFFGPGTRLTVL.

CDR3 amino acids: CASSPPQGGLFHYGYTF. CDR3 sequence (DNA): TGTGCCAGCAGCCCACCTCAGGGGGGACTGTTTCACTATGGCTACACCTTC. This chain joins TRBV7-9 and TRBJ1-2; 7 nucleotides match TRBD1. The germline V gene has CDR1 SEHNR and CDR2 FQNEAQ (reference sequence). V lost 5 bases to trimming and J lost 3 bases; unmatched junction nucleotides: 15. CDR3 size: 17 residues.

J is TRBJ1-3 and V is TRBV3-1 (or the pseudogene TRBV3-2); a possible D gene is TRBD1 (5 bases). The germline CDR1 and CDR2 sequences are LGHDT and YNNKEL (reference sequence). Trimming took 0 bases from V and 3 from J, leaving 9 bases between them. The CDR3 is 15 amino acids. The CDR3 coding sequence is TGTGCCAGCAGCCAAGACTCCGGGGGTGGAAACACCATATATTTT. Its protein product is CASSQDSGGGNTIYF.

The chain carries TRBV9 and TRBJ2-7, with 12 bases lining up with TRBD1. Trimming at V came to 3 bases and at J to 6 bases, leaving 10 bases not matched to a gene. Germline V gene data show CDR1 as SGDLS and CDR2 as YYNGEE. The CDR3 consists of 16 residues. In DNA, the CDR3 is TGTGCCAGCAGCGGATATAGGGGACAGGGGGCGTTCGAGCAGTACTTC. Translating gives CASSGYRGQGAFEQYF.

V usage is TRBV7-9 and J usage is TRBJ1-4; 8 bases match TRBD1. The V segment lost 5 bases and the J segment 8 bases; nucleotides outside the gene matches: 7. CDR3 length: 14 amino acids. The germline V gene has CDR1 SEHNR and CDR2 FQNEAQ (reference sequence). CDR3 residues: CASSGQGFREKLFF. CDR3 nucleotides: TGTGCCAGCAGCGGACAGGGCTTTAGAGAAAAACTGTTTTTT.

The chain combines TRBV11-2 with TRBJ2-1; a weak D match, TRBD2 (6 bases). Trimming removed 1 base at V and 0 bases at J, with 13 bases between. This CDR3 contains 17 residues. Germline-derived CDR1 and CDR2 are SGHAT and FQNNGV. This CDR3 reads CASSLVGGPSSYNEQFF. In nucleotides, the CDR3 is TGTGCCAGCAGCTTAGTGGGGGGTCCTAGCTCCTACAATGAGCAGTTCTTC.

This CDR3 is CASSPDSIYGYTF. The CDR3 region has the DNA TGTGCCAGCAGCCCAGACAGCATCTATGGCTACACCTTC. This chain connects TRBV7-9 to TRBJ1-2; D is possibly TRBD1 (5 bases). The CDR3 sequence is 13 residues long. Trimming took off 5 bases at V and 4 bases at J, with 11 bases between the two ends. Germline V gene lookup returns CDR1 SEHNR and CDR2 FQNEAQ (reference sequence).

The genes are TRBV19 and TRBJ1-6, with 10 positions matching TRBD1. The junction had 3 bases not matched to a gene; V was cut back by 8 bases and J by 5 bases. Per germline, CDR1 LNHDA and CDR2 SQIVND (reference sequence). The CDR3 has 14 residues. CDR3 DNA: TGTGCCAGTTCCGGACAGGGGGATAATTCACCCCTCCACTTT. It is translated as CASSGQGDNSPLHF.

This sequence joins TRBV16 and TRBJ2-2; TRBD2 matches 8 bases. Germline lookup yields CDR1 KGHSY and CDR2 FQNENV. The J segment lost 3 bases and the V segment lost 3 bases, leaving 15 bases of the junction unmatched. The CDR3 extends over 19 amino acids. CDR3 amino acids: CASSHSASSGGAYTGELFF. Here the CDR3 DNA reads TGTGCCAGCAGCCACTCGGCCTCCTCGGGGGGGGCCTACACCGGGGAGCTGTTTTTT. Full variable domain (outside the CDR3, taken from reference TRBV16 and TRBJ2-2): GEEVAQTPKHLVRGEGQKAKLYCAPIKGHSYVFWYQQVLKNEFKFLISFQNENVFDETGMPKERFSAKCLPNSPCSLEIQATKLEDSAVYFCASSHSASSGGAYTGELFFGEGSRLTVL.

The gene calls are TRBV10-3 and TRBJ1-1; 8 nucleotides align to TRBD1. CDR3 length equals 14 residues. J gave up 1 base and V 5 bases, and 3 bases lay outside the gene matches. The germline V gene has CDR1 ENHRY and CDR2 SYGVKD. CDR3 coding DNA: TGTGCCATCAGTCCCGGGACAGGGAACACTGAAGCTTTCTTT. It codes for CAISPGTGNTEAFF.

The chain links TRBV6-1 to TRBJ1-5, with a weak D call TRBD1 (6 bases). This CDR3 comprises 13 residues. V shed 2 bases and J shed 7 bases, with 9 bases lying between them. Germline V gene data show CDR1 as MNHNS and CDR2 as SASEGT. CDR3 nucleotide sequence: TGTGCCAGCAGTGAATCCAGGGGACAGCCCCAGCATTTT. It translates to CASSESRGQPQHF.

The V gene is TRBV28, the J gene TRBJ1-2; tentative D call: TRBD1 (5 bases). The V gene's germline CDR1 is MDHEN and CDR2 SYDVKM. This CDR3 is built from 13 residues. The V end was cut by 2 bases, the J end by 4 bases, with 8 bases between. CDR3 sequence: CASSLEQGYGYTF. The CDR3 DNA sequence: TGTGCCAGCAGTTTAGAGCAGGGCTATGGCTACACCTTC.